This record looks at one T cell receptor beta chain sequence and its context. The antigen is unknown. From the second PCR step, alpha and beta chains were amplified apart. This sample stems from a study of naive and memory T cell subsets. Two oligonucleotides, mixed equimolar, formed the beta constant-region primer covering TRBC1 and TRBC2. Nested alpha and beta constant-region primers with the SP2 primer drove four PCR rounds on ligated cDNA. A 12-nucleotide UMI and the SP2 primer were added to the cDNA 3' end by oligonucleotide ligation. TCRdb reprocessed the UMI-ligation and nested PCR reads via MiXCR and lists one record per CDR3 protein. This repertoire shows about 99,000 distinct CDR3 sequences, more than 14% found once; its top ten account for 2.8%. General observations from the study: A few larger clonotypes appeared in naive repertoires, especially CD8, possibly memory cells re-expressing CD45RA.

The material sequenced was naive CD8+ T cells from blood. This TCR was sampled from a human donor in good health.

CDR3 DNA sequence: TGTGCCAGCAGCCCTACAGGGGAAGAGCAGTTCTTC. Protein product: CASSPTGEEQFF. This sequence joins TRBV7-9 and TRBJ2-1; 7 bases align to TRBD1. The CDR3 is 12 amino acids. Germline trimming cut 5 bases from V and 10 bases from J; bases unmatched to any gene: 5. Germline V gene lookup returns CDR1 SEHNR and CDR2 FQNEAQ (reference sequence).